What follows are 29 T cell receptor beta chains derived from one specimen sequenced in a study of CD8+ T cells in alopecia areata. Extraction of RNA preceded its reverse transcription into cDNA, which served as the sequencing template. TCRdb's copy holds only in-frame clones and misses some; the assay was immunoSEQ multiplex PCR. The repertoire holds 200,000 or so clones, 50% to 60% seen once, with 0.45% in the top ten. The material sequenced was CD4+ T cells sorted from blood, taken at week 0. The receptor source for this set is a human donor with alopecia areata.

The chain couples TRBV29-1 to TRBJ1-5, with a weak D call TRBD1 (6 bases). Trimming took off 4 bases at V and 5 bases at J, with 9 bases between the two ends. Per the germline V gene, CDR1 is SQVTM and CDR2 is ANQGSEA. This CDR3 is built from 12 residues. CDR3 sequence: CSVGAGDQPQHF. The DNA for the CDR3 is TGCAGCGTTGGTGCAGGGGATCAGCCCCAGCATTTT.

This chain uses TRBV27 with TRBJ1-4; D not resolved. This CDR3 region has 14 residues. Trimming cost V 6 bases and J 0 bases, with 8 bases left between them. Germline V CDR1 and CDR2: MNHEY, SMNVEV (reference sequence). CDR3 sequence: CASSGVATNEKLFF. The CDR3 DNA follows: TGTGCCAGCAGCGGAGTTGCAACTAATGAAAAACTGTTTTTT.

Note on this clone: One end of the junction does not line up with germline, which may come from a read error. The rearrangement uses TRBV4-2 and TRBJ2-7, with D possibly matching TRBD1 (6 bases). The CDR3 consists of 15 residues. Per germline, CDR1 LGHNA and CDR2 YNFKEQ. This CDR3 reads CASSQDRGAGVPLHF. The DNA of the CDR3 is TGTGCCAGCAGCCAAGATAGGGGCGCAGGGGTTCCACTTCATTTC.

V gene TRBV30 combines with J gene TRBJ1-2; 9 bases fit TRBD1. The V gene's germline CDR1 is GTSNPN and CDR2 SVGIG (reference sequence). V lost 7 bases, J lost 6 bases, and 3 bases stayed unmatched. The CDR3 is 11 residues long. In DNA form, the CDR3 reads TGTGCCTACTGGACAGGGGATGGCTACACCTTC. It yields the protein CAYWTGDGYTF.

J is TRBJ2-7 and V is TRBV19, with D tentatively TRBD1 or TRBD2 (6 bases each). Trimming removed 5 bases at V and 0 bases at J, with 11 bases between. This CDR3 comprises 14 residues. Germline V lookup: CDR1 LNHDA, CDR2 SQIVND (reference sequence). The CDR3 region has the DNA TGTGCCAGTAGTTACGGGGGCGTCTCCTACGAGCAGTACTTC. Amino acids: CASSYGGVSYEQYF.

J is TRBJ2-7 and V is TRBV6-5; the D gene is possibly TRBD2 (6 bases). This CDR3 has 14 amino acids. Germline CDR1 MNHEY, CDR2 SVGAGI. Deletions cut 7 bases from V and 2 bases from J, with 15 bases between. The CDR3 coding sequence is TGTGCCAGCAAAACGGGACTGGCGACCTACGAGCAGTACTTC. Translation gives CASKTGLATYEQYF.

The gene calls are TRBV5-6 and TRBJ1-4; D ambiguous. Trimming cost V 4 bases and J 5 bases, with 6 bases left between them. The V gene's germline CDR1 is SGHDT and CDR2 YYEEEE. CDR3 length: 12 residues. CDR3 sequence (DNA): TGTGCCAGCAGCCTGATAAATGAAAAACTGTTTTTT. Translated, it gives CASSLINEKLFF.

This clone turned up a few times. Other DNA sequences from this sample encode an identical CDR3 as well. The chain has TRBV29-1 and TRBJ1-1; D is perhaps TRBD1 (6 bases). Per the germline V gene, CDR1 is SQVTM and CDR2 is ANQGSEA. The V end was cut by 0 bases, the J end by 1 base, with 6 bases between. CDR3 length: 13 amino acids. This chain's CDR3 is CSVEEQGNTEAFF. CDR3 coding DNA: TGCAGCGTTGAAGAACAGGGGAACACTGAAGCTTTCTTT.

This clone was counted a single time. The CDR3 sequence: CASRTDRNTEAFF. CDR3 coding DNA: TGTGCCAGCAGAACAGACAGGAACACTGAAGCTTTCTTT. The chain is built from TRBV2 and TRBJ1-1; possible D gene TRBD1, 5 bases. Between the trimmed V and J ends, which lost 6 bases and 1 base, there was a span of 9 bases. CDR3 length: 13 residues. CDR1 is SNHLY and CDR2 is FYNNEI in the germline V gene.

This clone came up a few times. The rearrangement uses TRBV29-1 and TRBJ2-5; D tentatively fits TRBD1 or TRBD2 (5 bases each). The CDR3 spans 15 residues. Germline CDR1 SQVTM, CDR2 ANQGSEA. V lost 6 bases, J lost 4 bases, and 21 bases lay in between. The CDR3 loop is CSVHPGQGVGETQYF. The CDR3 DNA follows: TGCAGCGTGCACCCCGGGCAGGGAGTAGGAGAGACCCAGTACTTC.

The chain links TRBV27 to TRBJ2-5, with 9 nucleotides matching TRBD1. CDR3 size: 15 residues. The V segment lost 2 bases and the J segment 5 bases; nucleotides outside the gene matches: 6. CDR1 MNHEY and CDR2 SMNVEV come from the germline V gene (reference sequence). In DNA, the CDR3 is TGTGCCAGCAGTTTAGGGGGACAGGGAAAGGAGACCCAGTACTTC. It is translated as CASSLGGQGKETQYF.

The chain joins TRBV28 to TRBJ2-7, with 9 bases fitting TRBD2. Trimming at V came to 2 bases and at J to 0 bases, leaving 8 bases not matched to a gene. This CDR3 contains 17 residues. The V gene's germline CDR1 is MDHEN and CDR2 SYDVKM. The CDR3, as DNA: TGTGCCAGCAGTTTAAATTTTGGTAGCGGGAGCTCCTACGAGCAGTACTTC. This sequence encodes CASSLNFGSGSSYEQYF.

This clone was recorded once. This sequence joins TRBV4-2 and TRBJ2-1; the match to TRBD2 covers 7 bases. Trimming removed 0 bases from V and 6 bases from J; junction bases left unmatched: 11. This CDR3 region has 17 residues. The germline V gene encodes CDR1 LGHNA and CDR2 YNFKEQ. This chain's CDR3 is CASSQERLVGGLNEQFF. In DNA form, the CDR3 reads TGTGCCAGCAGCCAAGAAAGGTTGGTGGGAGGGCTCAATGAGCAGTTCTTC.

The V and J genes are TRBV4-3 and TRBJ1-2, with a weak D call TRBD1 (6 bases). V lost 0 bases to trimming and J lost 5 bases, with 13 bases between them. Per germline, CDR1 LGHNA and CDR2 YSLEER. The CDR3 sequence is 15 residues long. This chain's CDR3 is CASSQDLGAGYGYTF. The CDR3 DNA reads TGCGCCAGCAGCCAAGATTTGGGGGCTGGGTATGGCTACACCTTC.

The chain combines TRBV4-1 with TRBJ2-2; 8 bases line up with TRBD1. CDR3 length equals 15 residues. Germline lookup yields CDR1 MGHRA and CDR2 YSYEKL. J gave up 0 bases and V 5 bases, and 2 bases lay outside the gene matches. Here the CDR3 reads CASSLGQANTGELFF. In nucleotides, the CDR3 is TGCGCCAGCAGCTTGGGACAGGCGAACACCGGGGAGCTGTTTTTT.

The gene calls are TRBV5-1 and TRBJ2-3, with TRBD1 as a possible D gene (5 bases). Between the trimmed V and J ends, which lost 0 bases and 2 bases, there was a span of 13 bases. From germline, CDR1 is SGHRS and CDR2 YFSETQ. The CDR3 runs 16 residues. In nucleotides, the CDR3 is TGCGCCAGCAGCTTGGCCTCAGGGCCTGCCACAGATACGCAGTATTTT. This sequence encodes CASSLASGPATDTQYF.

This rearrangement joins TRBV6-1 to TRBJ2-3, with a weak D call TRBD2 (6 bases). Germline values: CDR1 MNHNS, CDR2 SASEGT. The germline V and J ends were trimmed by 2 bases and 5 bases, with 11 bases remaining between them. There are 14 residues in the CDR3. This CDR3 reads CASSERRDRDTQYF. In nucleotides, the CDR3 is TGTGCCAGCAGTGAACGGCGGGATAGAGATACGCAGTATTTT.

This chain joins TRBV7-9 and TRBJ1-2; TRBD1 is a possible D gene (5 bases). The germline V and J ends were trimmed by 2 bases and 3 bases, with 13 bases remaining between them. CDR1 and CDR2 (germline): SEHNR, FQNEAQ (reference sequence). The CDR3 runs to 15 residues. CDR3 nucleotides: TGTGCCAGCAGCTTAAGGGACGTCGCGGACTATGGCTACACCTTC. This encodes CASSLRDVADYGYTF.

The rearrangement joins TRBV25-1 to TRBJ2-3; D not certain. The V gene lost 0 bases and the J gene lost 2 bases, with 6 bases spanning the gap. CDR1 MGHDK and CDR2 SYGVNS come from the germline V gene. The CDR3 is made up of 14 amino acids. This CDR3 is CASSEYNPTDTQYF. The CDR3 coding sequence is TGTGCCAGCAGTGAATATAACCCCACAGATACGCAGTATTTT.

This clone occurred a few times. The chain links TRBV30 to TRBJ1-1, with D possibly matching TRBD1 (5 bases). The V and J ends lost 4 bases and 7 bases respectively, with 13 bases between them. This CDR3 comprises 12 residues. The V gene's germline CDR1 is GTSNPN and CDR2 SVGIG (reference sequence). The CDR3 bases are TGTGCCTGGACAGGGACGAATCTTGAAGCTTTCTTT. Protein product: CAWTGTNLEAFF.

The V and J genes are TRBV30 and TRBJ2-1, with a possible D match to TRBD2 (6 bases). CDR3 length: 15 residues. CDR1 and CDR2 from the germline V gene are GTSNPN and SVGIG (reference sequence). The V end lost 2 bases, the J end lost 10 bases, and 21 bases lay between the germline ends. The CDR3 region has the DNA TGTGCCTGGAGTAAGGGGACCCACCCTCGGGGGGAGCAGTTCTTC. This gives the protein CAWSKGTHPRGEQFF.

The chain uses TRBV7-8 and TRBJ2-2; D gene unclear. CDR1 is SGHVS and CDR2 is FQNEAQ in the germline V gene. This CDR3 contains 17 residues. Trimming removed 5 bases from V and 0 bases from J, with 16 bases in between. The CDR3 coding sequence is TGTGCCAGCAGCCAGGTCCGAACCCTCGCGAACACCGGGGAGCTGTTTTTT. Protein sequence: CASSQVRTLANTGELFF.

The chain recombines TRBV7-2 with TRBJ1-5; weak D call: TRBD1 (5 bases). Per germline, CDR1 SGHTA and CDR2 FQGNSA. This CDR3 contains 15 residues. The V end lost 2 bases, the J end lost 6 bases, and 14 bases lay between the germline ends. The DNA for the CDR3 is TGTGCCAGCAGCTTATCAGGGAGGCAGGGTCAGCCCCAGCATTTT. Its translation is CASSLSGRQGQPQHF.

In regard to this clone: This CDR3 is also generated by other DNA sequences in the sample. The chain has TRBV29-1 and TRBJ1-1, with D tentatively TRBD1 (5 bases). This CDR3 is 12 amino acids long. V lost 4 bases, J lost 1 base, and 7 bases lay in between. Looked up from germline, CDR1 is SQVTM and CDR2 is ANQGSEA. CDR3 nucleotides: TGCAGCGTTGCGGGGGGGAACACTGAAGCTTTCTTT. Translated: CSVAGGNTEAFF.

This chain uses TRBV27 with TRBJ2-7, with 10 bases lining up with TRBD2. This CDR3 contains 15 residues. V lost 3 bases, J lost 6 bases, and 8 bases stayed unmatched. The germline V gene has CDR1 MNHEY and CDR2 SMNVEV (reference sequence). CDR3 protein: CASSFGPSGSGEQYF. For the CDR3, the DNA is TGTGCCAGCAGTTTTGGTCCTAGCGGGAGTGGCGAGCAGTACTTC.

This clone was picked up a small number of times. One junction end disagrees with the germline gene, perhaps due to a read error. Here the CDR3 DNA reads TGTGCCAGCAGGGGCTGGAACTCCAACGAGCAGTACTTC. It translates to CASRGWNSNEQYF. The V gene is TRBV27, the J gene TRBJ2-7; D gene unclear. The CDR3 covers 13 residues. Looked up from germline, CDR1 is MNHEY and CDR2 is SMNVEV (reference sequence).

The CDR3, as DNA: TGCAGCGTTGTCTATGGGGTGGGAAAAAACATTCAGTACTTC. Translated: CSVVYGVGKNIQYF. V and J are TRBV29-1 and TRBJ2-4; D uncertain. CDR3 length equals 14 residues. V was cut by 4 bases and J by 4 bases, with 14 bases left in between. The germline V gene encodes CDR1 SQVTM and CDR2 ANQGSEA. Full variable domain (missing parts from reference TRBV29-1 and TRBJ2-4): SAVISQKPSRDICQRGTSLTIQCQVDSQVTMMFWYRQQPGQSLTLIATANQGSEATYESGFVIDKFPISRPNLTFSTLTVSNMSPEDSSIYLCSVVYGVGKNIQYFGAGTRLSVL.

The chain carries TRBV5-1 and TRBJ2-1; D remains ambiguous. Germline CDR1 SGHRS, CDR2 YFSETQ. CDR3 size: 15 residues. Trimming cost V 4 bases and J 4 bases, with 15 bases left between them. The CDR3 nucleotides read TGCGCCAGCAGCCGGACGGGCGATACGTACAATGAGCAGTTCTTC. Translation gives CASSRTGDTYNEQFF.

As for this clone: The junction departs from the called germline gene at one end, perhaps through a read error. The chain combines TRBV6-5 with TRBJ1-2, with D possibly being TRBD1 (5 bases). This CDR3 is 13 amino acids long. Germline V CDR1 and CDR2: MNHEY, SVGAGI. Here the CDR3 DNA reads TGTGCCAGCAGTTACGAGGGGCAGGGCGATCCCCACTTC. It yields the protein CASSYEGQGDPHF.